The clone carrying this TCR beta chain came up once. Antigen specificity is unknown. The sample originates from a study of T cell repertoires in cytomegalovirus infection. Study-wide context: Public TCR beta signatures were indicative of both CMV infection and a matching HLA type.

TCRdb called the reads again in MiXCR, with one record for every CDR3 protein. The data hold about 330,000 distinct CDR3 sequences, with 9.5% observed a single time. Whole-study findings and limits: Summed frequency of shared TCR beta families picked out CMV carriers who also had the relevant HLA. Clonotype analysis showed dominance of the ex vivo response by HLA-C-restricted CMV-specific TCR beta clonotypes.

This receptor was taken from a human donor in good health (CMV status not recorded). Some clones in this sample may be carry-over from other donors' samples. The sequencing sample was made of PBMCs.

This CDR3 is CASSPAIPGQGATEHSPLHF. CDR3 nucleotide sequence: TGCGCCAGCAGTCCCGCGATCCCGGGACAGGGGGCCACAGAACATTCACCCCTCCACTTT. The chain recombines TRBV23-1 with TRBJ1-6; TRBD1 matches 12 bases. TRBV23-1 is marked as an open reading frame, function uncertain. This CDR3 has 20 residues. Trimming cost V 4 bases and J 8 bases; bases outside gene matches: 18.